Listed below are T cell receptor beta chains from one sample, sequenced in a study of CD8+ T cells in alopecia areata. Assay used: immunoSEQ multiplex PCR; TCRdb lists only in-frame clones, some missing. The data contain roughly 150,000 clones, about 87% of them singletons. The source was CD8+ T cells sorted from blood, collected at week 0. These receptor sequences come from a human donor with alopecia areata. CDR3s include the opening cysteine and the closing phenylalanine or tryptophan. D genes are given only for firm matches. Some rows have no size entry. The others give once, few or many, or a class for an expanded clone.

V	D	J	size	CDR3	DNA
TRBV27	-	TRBJ2-7	-	CASSLRRAPTYEQYF	TGTGCCAGCAGTTTACGGCGGGCTCCCACCTACGAGCAGTACTTC
TRBV4-1	-	TRBJ2-7	few	CASSQGRGPSYEQYF	TGCGCCAGCAGCCAAGGAAGGGGTCCATCCTACGAGCAGTACTTC
TRBV6-5	-	TRBJ2-7	-	CASSLDNYEQYF	TGTGCCAGCAGTTTGGACAACTACGAGCAGTACTTC
TRBV7-9	-	TRBJ2-3	-	CASSPEGSTTDTQYF	TGTGCCAGCAGCCCAGAGGGGAGTACCACAGATACGCAGTATTTT
TRBV6-5	-	TRBJ2-2	-	CASRRDIANTGELFF	TGTGCCAGCAGGAGGGACATTGCGAACACCGGGGAGCTGTTTTTT
TRBV7-6	-	TRBJ2-1	-	CASSYPDGEQFF	TGTGCCAGCAGCTATCCCGACGGTGAGCAGTTCTTC
TRBV7-9	TRBD2	TRBJ2-1	-	CASSDLRGGRVNEQFF	TGTGCCAGCAGCGACCTAAGGGGCGGGAGGGTCAATGAGCAGTTCTTC
TRBV6-1	TRBD2	TRBJ2-3	-	CASSEGRGAYTQYF	TGTGCCAGCAGTGAGGGGCGGGGGGCCTATACGCAGTATTTT
TRBV11-2	-	TRBJ2-1	few	CASSLDGGIYNEQFF	TGTGCCAGCAGCCTCGACGGAGGAATCTACAATGAGCAGTTCTTC
TRBV6-6	-	TRBJ2-7	once	CASSPEGEQYF	TGTGCCAGCAGTCCCGAGGGCGAGCAGTACTTC
TRBV27	-	TRBJ2-1	-	CASSFRGEQFF	TGTGCCAGCAGTTTTCGTGGTGAGCAGTTCTTC
TRBV4-1	-	TRBJ2-2	-	CASSQARNTGELFF	TGCGCCAGCAGCCAAGCCAGGAACACCGGGGAGCTGTTTTTT
TRBV9	TRBD1	TRBJ2-1	-	CASSTRTGYNEQFF	TGTGCCAGCAGCACCCGGACAGGATACAATGAGCAGTTCTTC
TRBV27	-	TRBJ2-3	-	CASSPPTDTQYF	TGTGCCAGCAGCCCCCCCACAGATACGCAGTATTTT
TRBV29-1	TRBD1	TRBJ2-2	-	CSVEYLGTGSTGELFF	TGCAGCGTTGAGTATCTCGGGACAGGGTCTACCGGGGAGCTGTTTTTT
TRBV29-1	TRBD2	TRBJ2-1	-	CSVVPTSGSSYNEQFF	TGCAGCGTCGTGCCGACTAGCGGAAGCTCCTACAATGAGCAGTTCTTC
TRBV7-9	-	TRBJ2-5	-	CASRLVQGGEETQYF	TGTGCCAGCAGACTTGTACAGGGAGGCGAAGAGACCCAGTACTTC
TRBV27	-	TRBJ2-7	few	CASSPSEYEQYF	TGTGCCAGCAGTCCGAGTGAATACGAGCAGTACTTC
TRBV30	-	TRBJ1-2	-	CAWSVVFGVEGYTF	TGTGCCTGGAGTGTAGTGTTTGGTGTAGAAGGGTACACCTTC
TRBV27	-	TRBJ2-7	-	CASSSGYEQYF	TGTGCCAGCAGTTCAGGGTACGAGCAGTACTTC
TRBV5-1	-	TRBJ2-7	-	CASSASSGSSYEQYF	TGCGCCAGCAGCGCAAGCAGTGGGTCCAGCTACGAGCAGTACTTC
TRBV29-1	TRBD1	TRBJ1-2	-	CSVEGQVSTWYGYTF	TGCAGCGTTGAGGGACAGGTCTCAACTTGGTATGGCTACACCTTC
TRBV2	-	TRBJ1-6	-	CASSDSSNSPLHF	TGTGCCAGCTCAGACAGCTCGAATTCACCCCTCCACTTT
TRBV29-1	-	TRBJ2-1	-	CSVEGLGSYNEQFF	TGCAGCGTTGAGGGTCTGGGCTCCTACAATGAGCAGTTCTTC
TRBV10-3	TRBD2	TRBJ2-1	-	CAISAGTSGIGNEQFF	TGTGCCATCAGTGCGGGGACTAGCGGGATTGGGAATGAGCAGTTCTTC
TRBV29-1	TRBD2	TRBJ2-1	-	CSVSGLAAPSSYNEQFF	TGCAGCGTTTCGGGACTAGCGGCCCCAAGCTCCTACAATGAGCAGTTCTTC
TRBV29-1	-	TRBJ2-2	few	CSVGLGSANTGELFF	TGCAGCGTTGGACTGGGATCGGCAAACACCGGGGAGCTGTTTTTT
TRBV11-2	TRBD1	TRBJ2-7	once	CASSFRGDRGYYEQYF	TGTGCCAGCAGCTTTCGGGGGGACAGGGGGTACTACGAGCAGTACTTC
TRBV5-4	TRBD1	TRBJ2-3	-	CASSLGTGGPDTQYF	TGTGCCAGCAGCTTGGGGACAGGGGGCCCAGATACGCAGTATTTT
TRBV30	TRBD1	TRBJ1-6	-	CAWDSGTANSPLHF	TGTGCCTGGGATTCCGGGACAGCAAATTCACCCCTCCACTTT
TRBV19	TRBD2	TRBJ2-1	-	CASSGRERGYNEQFF	TGTGCCAGTAGTGGGCGGGAGCGGGGCTACAATGAGCAGTTCTTC
TRBV7-2	TRBD2	TRBJ2-3	-	CATTLAGPYF	TGTGCGACCACGCTAGCGGGACCCTATTTT
TRBV29-1	-	TRBJ2-3	-	CSVANLGDGTDTQYF	TGCAGCGTTGCCAACCTGGGGGACGGCACAGATACGCAGTATTTT
TRBV27	TRBD2	TRBJ2-2	-	CASSWLAGTGELFF	TGTGCCAGCAGTTGGCTAGCGGGGACTGGGGAGCTGTTTTTT
TRBV30	-	TRBJ2-1	-	CAWEPSGGGNEQFF	TGTGCCTGGGAACCTAGCGGAGGGGGGAATGAGCAGTTCTTC
TRBV19	-	TRBJ1-1	-	CASPPPGHQAGNTEAFF	TGTGCCAGTCCCCCTCCGGGACACCAAGCTGGGAACACTGAAGCTTTCTTT
TRBV7-9	TRBD1	TRBJ2-7	-	CASSPVEDRELRRNYEQYF	TGTGCCAGCAGCCCCGTTGAGGACAGGGAACTTCGGAGAAACTACGAGCAGTACTTC
TRBV7-9	TRBD1	TRBJ2-5	-	CASSFRPGTGTETQYF	TGTGCCAGCAGCTTTCGTCCCGGGACAGGGACAGAGACCCAGTACTTC